This TCR beta chain was identified in a study of OX40 agonist ivuxolimab in advanced cancers. Across the whole study: Patients receiving dose escalation had hepatocellular carcinoma, melanoma, renal cell or head and neck cancer. Findings of the study overall: Some of the nonresponding patients also showed low levels of normalized T-cell clonal expansion.

With respect to this clone: The antigen is not known.

Trimming left V 2 bases short and J 1 base short, with 17 bases between. Per germline, CDR1 MDHEN and CDR2 SYDVKM. The CDR3 is made up of 17 amino acids. Assay: immunoSEQ multiplex PCR; the TCRdb copy retains only in-frame clones and omits some. The profile shows 100,000 or so clones, 90% of them singletons. This sequence was found in an adult with an advanced solid tumor such as melanoma, head and neck, liver or kidney cancer. The sequenced sample was CD4+ or CD8+ T cells sorted from blood, obtained in a trial of the OX40 agonist ivuxolimab. This rearrangement joins TRBV28 to TRBJ1-2; D not resolved. The CDR3 DNA reads TGTGCCAGCAGTTTAGAGGAGGGTACGCAGTTTAACTATGGCTACACCTTC. Amino acid sequence: CASSLEEGTQFNYGYTF.